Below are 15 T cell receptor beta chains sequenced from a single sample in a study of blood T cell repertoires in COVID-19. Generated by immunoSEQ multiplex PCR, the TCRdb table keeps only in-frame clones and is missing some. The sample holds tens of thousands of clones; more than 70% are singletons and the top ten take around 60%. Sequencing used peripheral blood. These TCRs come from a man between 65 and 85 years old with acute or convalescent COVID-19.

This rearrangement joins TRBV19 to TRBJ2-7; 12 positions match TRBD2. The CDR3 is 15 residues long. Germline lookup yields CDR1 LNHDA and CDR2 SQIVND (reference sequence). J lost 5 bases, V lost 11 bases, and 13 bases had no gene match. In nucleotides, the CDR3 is TGTGCCTCAAAGGCTATGACTAGCGGGGGCCACGAGCAGTACTTC. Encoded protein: CASKAMTSGGHEQYF.

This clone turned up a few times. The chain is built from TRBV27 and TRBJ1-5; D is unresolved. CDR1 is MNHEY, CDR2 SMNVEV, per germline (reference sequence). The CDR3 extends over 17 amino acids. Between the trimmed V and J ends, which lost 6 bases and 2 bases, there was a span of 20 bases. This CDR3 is CASSLGPGETGNQPQHF. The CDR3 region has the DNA TGTGCCAGCAGCCTAGGACCGGGAGAGACGGGCAATCAGCCCCAGCATTTT.

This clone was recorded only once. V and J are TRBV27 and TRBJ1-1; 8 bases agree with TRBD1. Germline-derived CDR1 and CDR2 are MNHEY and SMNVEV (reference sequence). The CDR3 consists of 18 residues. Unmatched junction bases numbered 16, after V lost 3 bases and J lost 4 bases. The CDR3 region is CASSFDGGWTGFGTEAFF. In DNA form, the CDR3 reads TGTGCCAGCAGTTTCGATGGGGGTTGGACAGGGTTCGGCACTGAAGCTTTCTTT.

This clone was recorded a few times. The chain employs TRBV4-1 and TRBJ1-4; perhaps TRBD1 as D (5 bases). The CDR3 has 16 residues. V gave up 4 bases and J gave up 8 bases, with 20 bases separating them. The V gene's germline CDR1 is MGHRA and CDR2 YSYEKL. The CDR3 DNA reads TGCGCCAGCAGCCCAGTGGCCCCCGGGGAGGGGGAAAAACTGTTTTTT. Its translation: CASSPVAPGEGEKLFF.

This CDR3 reads CASSPPRAGTEAFF. DNA for the CDR3: TGTGCCAGCTCACCCCCGAGGGCGGGCACTGAAGCTTTCTTT. V and J are TRBV18 and TRBJ1-1; D remains unclear. The CDR3 extends over 14 amino acids. Germline values: CDR1 KGHSH, CDR2 LQKENI. V lost 3 bases, J lost 4 bases, and 12 bases lay in between.

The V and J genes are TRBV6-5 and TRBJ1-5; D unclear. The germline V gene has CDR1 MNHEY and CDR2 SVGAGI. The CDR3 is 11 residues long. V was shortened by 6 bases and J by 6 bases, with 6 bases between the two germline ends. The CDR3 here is CASREGQPQHF. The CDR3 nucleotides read TGTGCCAGCAGGGAGGGTCAGCCCCAGCATTTT.

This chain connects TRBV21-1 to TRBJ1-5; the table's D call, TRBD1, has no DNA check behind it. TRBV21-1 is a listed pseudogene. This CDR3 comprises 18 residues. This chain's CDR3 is CASSKCPAGQGSNQPQHF. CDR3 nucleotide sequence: TGTGCCAGCAGCAAGTGCCCGGCTGGACAGGGGAGCAATCAGCCCCAGCATTTT.

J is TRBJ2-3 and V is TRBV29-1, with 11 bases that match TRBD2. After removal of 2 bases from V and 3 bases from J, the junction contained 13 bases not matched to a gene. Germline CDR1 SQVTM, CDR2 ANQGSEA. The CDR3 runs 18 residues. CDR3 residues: CSVEPIPSSGGITDTQYF. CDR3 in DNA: TGCAGCGTTGAACCGATCCCATCTAGCGGGGGGATTACAGATACGCAGTATTTT.

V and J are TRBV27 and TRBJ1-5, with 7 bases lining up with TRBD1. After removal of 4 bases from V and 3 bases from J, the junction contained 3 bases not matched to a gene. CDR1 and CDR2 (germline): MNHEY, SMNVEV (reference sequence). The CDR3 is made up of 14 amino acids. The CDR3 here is CASSWTGNNQPQHF. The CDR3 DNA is TGTGCCAGCAGTTGGACAGGTAACAATCAGCCCCAGCATTTT.

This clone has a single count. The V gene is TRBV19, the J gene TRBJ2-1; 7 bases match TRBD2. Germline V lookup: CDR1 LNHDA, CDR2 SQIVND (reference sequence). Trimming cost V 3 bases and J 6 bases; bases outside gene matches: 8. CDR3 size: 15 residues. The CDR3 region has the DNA TGTGCCAGTAGTATCCCGGGGAGGGGTCGCAATGAGCAGTTCTTC. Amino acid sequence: CASSIPGRGRNEQFF.

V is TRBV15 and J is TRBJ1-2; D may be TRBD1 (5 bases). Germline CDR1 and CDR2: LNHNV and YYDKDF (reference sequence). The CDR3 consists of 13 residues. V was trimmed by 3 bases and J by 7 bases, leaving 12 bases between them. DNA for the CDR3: TGTGCCACCAGCAGGGAGGGGATGCTTGGCTACACCTTC. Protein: CATSREGMLGYTF.

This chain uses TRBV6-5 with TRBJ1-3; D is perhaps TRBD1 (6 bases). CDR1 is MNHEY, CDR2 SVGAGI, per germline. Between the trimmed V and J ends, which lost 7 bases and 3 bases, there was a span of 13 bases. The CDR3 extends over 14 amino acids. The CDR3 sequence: CASTGTSYGNTIYF. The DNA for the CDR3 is TGTGCCAGCACTGGGACAAGCTATGGAAACACCATATATTTT.

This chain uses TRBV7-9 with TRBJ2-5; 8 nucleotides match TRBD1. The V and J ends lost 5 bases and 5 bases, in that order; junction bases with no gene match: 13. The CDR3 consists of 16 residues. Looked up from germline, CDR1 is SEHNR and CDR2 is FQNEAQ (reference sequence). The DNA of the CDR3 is TGTGCCAGCAGCCGCTACCGGGACAGGCGCCGGGAGACCCAGTACTTC. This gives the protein CASSRYRDRRRETQYF.

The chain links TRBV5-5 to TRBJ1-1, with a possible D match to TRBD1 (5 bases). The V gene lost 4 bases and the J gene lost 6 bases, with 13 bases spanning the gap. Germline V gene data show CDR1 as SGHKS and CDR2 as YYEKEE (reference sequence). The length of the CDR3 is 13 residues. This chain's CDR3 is CASSRREVAEAFF. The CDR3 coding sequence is TGTGCCAGCAGCCGCAGGGAAGTGGCTGAAGCTTTCTTT.

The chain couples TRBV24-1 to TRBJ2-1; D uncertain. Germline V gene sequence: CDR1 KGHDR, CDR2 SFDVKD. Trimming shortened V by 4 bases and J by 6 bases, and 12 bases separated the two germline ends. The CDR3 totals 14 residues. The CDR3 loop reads CATSDSSRSNEQFF. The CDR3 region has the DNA TGTGCCACCAGTGACAGTAGTCGGAGCAATGAGCAGTTCTTC.